This entry lists 12 T cell receptor beta chains sequenced from one sample in a study of T cells after yellow fever vaccination. TCRdb itself ran the 5' RACE reads through MiXCR, one entry per CDR3 protein. The data show 450,000 to 650,000 distinct CDR3 sequences, about 14% seen once. The specimen comprised PBMCs, sampled on the day of the yellow fever booster vaccination. These receptor sequences come from a man under 40 who received the YFV17D yellow fever vaccine.

This clonotype came up a few times. DNA of the CDR3: TGCGCCAGCAGCTACTCCGGGACTAGCGGGAGGGCCTTCGCAGATACGCAGTATTTT. Encoded protein: CASSYSGTSGRAFADTQYF. The chain combines TRBV5-1 with TRBJ2-3, with 16 bases aligning to TRBD2. The CDR3 runs 19 residues. Losses at the gene ends were 3 bases for V and 4 bases for J; bases not matched to a gene: 11. The germline CDR1 and CDR2 sequences are SGHRS and YFSETQ.

The V and J genes are TRBV14 and TRBJ1-6; no firm D call. Germline CDR1 reads SGHDN; CDR2 reads FVKESK. The CDR3 loop spans 14 amino acids. V was pared by 2 bases and J by 10 bases, with 12 bases between. The CDR3 DNA sequence: TGTGCCAGCAGCCAATCCGAAAGGCGATCACCCCTCCACTTT. This sequence encodes CASSQSERRSPLHF.

This clonotype has just a few counts. The rearrangement uses TRBV18 and TRBJ2-5, with D possibly matching TRBD1 (6 bases). This CDR3 contains 13 residues. Germline V gene lookup returns CDR1 KGHSH and CDR2 LQKENI. V lost 10 bases, J lost 1 base, and 13 bases lay in between. In DNA form, the CDR3 reads TGTGCCACCCAGGGGAGCCTCCAAGAGACCCAGTACTTC. Translation: CATQGSLQETQYF.

This clonotype was counted a few times. One end of the junction is discordant with germline, which a read error may explain. The chain joins TRBV6-1 to TRBJ2-5; TRBD1 matches 9 bases. This CDR3 comprises 15 residues. Germline lookup yields CDR1 MNHNS and CDR2 SASEGT. This chain's CDR3 is CASSDLTGGREAQYF. CDR3 sequence (DNA): TGTGCCAGCAGTGACCTGACAGGGGGAAGAGAGGCCCAGTACTTC.

This clonotype came up a few times. This rearrangement joins TRBV10-3 to TRBJ2-2, with 9 bases that match TRBD1. The germline CDR1 and CDR2 sequences are ENHRY and SYGVKD. This CDR3 contains 12 residues. The CDR3 bases are TGTGCGGGGGACAGGGTCACCGGGGAGCTGTTTTTT. This codes for CAGDRVTGELFF.

This clonotype came up a few times. This sequence joins TRBV29-1 and TRBJ2-5, with D perhaps matching TRBD1 (5 bases). The CDR3 loop spans 12 amino acids. CDR1 is SQVTM and CDR2 is ANQGSEA in the germline V gene. With 1 base removed from V and 5 bases from J, the gap between germline ends came to 8 bases. The CDR3 protein is CSVEVPGETQYF. CDR3 nucleotides: TGCAGCGTTGAAGTCCCAGGGGAGACCCAGTACTTC.

V usage is TRBV5-1 and J usage is TRBJ2-2, with no clear D. Germline V gene data show CDR1 as SGHRS and CDR2 as YFSETQ. The CDR3 has 15 amino acids. V gave up 5 bases and J gave up 1 base, with 12 bases separating them. The CDR3 protein is CASSSDTQNTGELFF. CDR3 DNA: TGCGCCAGCAGTTCCGACACCCAGAACACCGGGGAGCTGTTTTTT.

The sample holds a few counts of this clonotype. V usage is TRBV12-3 or TRBV12-4 and J usage is TRBJ2-7; tentative D call: TRBD2 (5 bases). The V and J ends lost 7 bases and 0 bases respectively, with 10 bases between them. The CDR3 loop spans 13 amino acids. CDR3 coding DNA: TGTGCCAGCACACAGCGGAGCTCCTACGAGCAGTACTTC. The encoded protein is CASTQRSSYEQYF.

The V gene is TRBV15, the J gene TRBJ1-4; a weak D match, TRBD1 (6 bases). The germline V gene has CDR1 LNHNV and CDR2 YYDKDF (reference sequence). The CDR3 covers 16 residues. Between the trimmed V and J ends, which lost 3 bases and 7 bases, there was a span of 18 bases. The CDR3 spells CATSRERQVTLEKLFF. Here the CDR3 DNA reads TGTGCCACCAGCAGGGAAAGACAGGTCACGCTTGAAAAACTGTTTTTT.

CDR3 amino acids: CSARSGRADTYNEQFF. The CDR3 coding sequence is TGCAGTGCTCGTAGCGGGAGGGCCGATACCTACAATGAGCAGTTCTTC. The V and J genes are TRBV20-1 and TRBJ2-1, with TRBD2 matching over 11 bases. J gave up 2 bases and V 5 bases, and 8 bases lay outside the gene matches. CDR3 length: 16 residues. Per the germline V gene, CDR1 is DFQATT and CDR2 is SNEGSKA (reference sequence).

In this sample, this clonotype turned up a few times. This chain connects TRBV7-8 to TRBJ2-5; D gene unclear. Germline V lookup: CDR1 SGHVS, CDR2 FQNEAQ. V shed 2 bases and J shed 5 bases, with 6 bases lying between them. The CDR3 covers 12 residues. The CDR3, as DNA: TGTGCCAGCAGCTTATCCGCGGAGACCCAGTACTTC. Its translation is CASSLSAETQYF. Based on the CDR3 plus reference TRBV7-8 and TRBJ2-5, the full variable domain is GAGVSQSPRYKVAKRGQDVALRCDPISGHVSLFWYQQALGQGPEFLTYFQNEAQLDKSGLPSDRFFAERPEGSVSTLKIQRTQQEDSAVYLCASSLSAETQYFGPGTRLLVL.

This clonotype has only a few counts. The chain uses TRBV6-5 and TRBJ2-2; 9 bases match TRBD1. This CDR3 comprises 17 residues. In germline, CDR1 is MNHEY, CDR2 SVGAGI. Trimming removed 4 bases from V and 4 bases from J; junction bases left unmatched: 10. This CDR3 reads CASSFDRGFGGTGELFF. For the CDR3, the DNA is TGTGCCAGCAGTTTCGACAGGGGGTTCGGGGGCACCGGGGAGCTGTTTTTT.